Listed here is a single TCR beta chain. The antigen is unknown. The record originates from a study of T cell clonotyping in hematopoietic cell transplantation. The study's findings and limits: CD4 and CD8 repertoire contributions could not be separated without sorting. Recipient TCR diversity dropped after transplant; expanded clonotypes rose from day 30 to 180.

Libraries were prepared by immunoSEQ multiplex PCR; TCRdb keeps only in-frame clonotypes and omits some of them. The sample lists 14,000 or so clones; less than 70% were seen once. Trimming removed 2 bases from V and 5 bases from J; junction bases left unmatched: 3. From germline, CDR1 is MNHNY and CDR2 SVGAGI (reference sequence). There are 14 residues in the CDR3. The chain has TRBV6-6 and TRBJ1-5; 7 bases line up with TRBD1. The TCR was taken from a human donor who either received an allogeneic hematopoietic cell transplant for a myeloid malignancy or was a related donor (not recorded which). Some clones in this sample may be carry-over from other donors' samples. Sequenced sample: PBMCs. This CDR3 reads CASSYVGTDQPQHF. In nucleotides, the CDR3 is TGTGCCAGCAGTTACGTCGGGACAGATCAGCCCCAGCATTTT.